These T cell receptor beta chains were read from a single sample in a study of identical twins. TCRdb called the 5' RACE reads again in MiXCR, with one record for every CDR3 protein. This table has about 530,000 distinct CDR3 sequences, 20% to 25% appearing once. These data are also associated with another study on yellow fever vaccine responses in identical twins.

The sample consisted of CD4+ T cells sorted from blood. These receptor sequences come from a woman aged 18-29 years in good health. The CDR3 runs from the conserved cysteine through the conserved F or W. The order of the fields is D gene, clone size, V gene, J gene, CDR3 DNA, CDR3 protein. D genes are given only for firm matches. Size is stated for part of the rows, as once, few or many counts, or as a class when the clone is expanded.

d_call: .
clone_size: .
v_call: TRBV20-1
j_call: TRBJ1-5
cdr3_nt: TGCAGTGCTAGTGGCATCGGCAATCAGCCCCAGCATTTT
cdr3_aa: CSASGIGNQPQHF

d_call: .
clone_size: few
v_call: TRBV19
j_call: TRBJ2-3
cdr3_nt: TGTGCCACCGGAGGATTACGCCCGGAAGGCACAGATACGCAGTATTTT
cdr3_aa: CATGGLRPEGTDTQYF

d_call: TRBD2
clone_size: few
v_call: TRBV15
j_call: TRBJ2-7
cdr3_nt: TGTGCCACCAGCAGTGCTACCGGACTAGCGCTCGAGCAGTACTTC
cdr3_aa: CATSSATGLALEQYF

d_call: .
clone_size: .
v_call: TRBV5-1
j_call: TRBJ1-1
cdr3_nt: TGCGCCAGCACCCCCGGGGCAGGCACTGAAGCTTTCTTT
cdr3_aa: CASTPGAGTEAFF

d_call: .
clone_size: .
v_call: TRBV12-5
j_call: TRBJ2-2
cdr3_nt: TGTGCTAGTGGTCCCGGGCAGGTCACCGGGGAGCTGTTTTTT
cdr3_aa: CASGPGQVTGELFF

d_call: TRBD1
clone_size: .
v_call: TRBV5-6
j_call: TRBJ2-2
cdr3_nt: TGTGCCAGCAACCCTAGACAGGGAGTCACCGGGGAGCTGTTTTTT
cdr3_aa: CASNPRQGVTGELFF

d_call: .
clone_size: .
v_call: TRBV5-1
j_call: TRBJ2-2
cdr3_nt: TGCGCCAGCAGACAGGGAGCCCAAAACACCGGGGAGCTGTTTTTT
cdr3_aa: CASRQGAQNTGELFF

d_call: .
clone_size: .
v_call: TRBV28
j_call: TRBJ2-7
cdr3_nt: TGTGCCAGCAGTGAGATAAAGGGGGCCTACGAGCAGTACTTC
cdr3_aa: CASSEIKGAYEQYF

d_call: TRBD1
clone_size: few
v_call: TRBV7-9
j_call: TRBJ1-2
cdr3_nt: TGTGCCAGCAGCTTGGGGCAGGGGGAAGATGGCTACACCTTC
cdr3_aa: CASSLGQGEDGYTF

d_call: .
clone_size: few
v_call: TRBV10-3
j_call: TRBJ1-1
cdr3_nt: TGTGCCATCAACGGGAATTCCCCCAATATGAACACTGAAGCTTTCTTT
cdr3_aa: CAINGNSPNMNTEAFF

d_call: TRBD2
clone_size: few
v_call: TRBV9
j_call: TRBJ2-5
cdr3_nt: TGTGCCAGCAGCCAACTAGCGGGAGATCGGGAGACCCAGTACTTC
cdr3_aa: CASSQLAGDRETQYF

d_call: TRBD1
clone_size: .
v_call: TRBV19
j_call: TRBJ1-2
cdr3_nt: TGTGCCAGTATCCCCCGGGACAGGGTCCGTGGCTACACCTTC
cdr3_aa: CASIPRDRVRGYTF